Described below is a single T cell receptor beta chain sequence and its context. Its antigen is not known. The sample holds other DNA sequences that translate to the same CDR3. The entry originates in a study of cytomegalovirus exposure and HLA in healthy donors. Overall study: HLA-typed donors were the source of about 85 million unique TCRs, which an early data release held. Study findings and constraints: Cytomegalovirus-associated status was assigned to 150 to 200 TCR beta chains.

13 Jbeta primers and 60 Vbeta primers were used for the PCR. In the original processing: A later analysis counted approximately 80 million unique TCR beta chains, about 11 million shared. Clones were sequenced by immunoSEQ multiplex PCR, and TCRdb holds only the in-frame ones, with some missing. That table gives V, J and clone size, and the DNA gave D and trimming. The repertoire holds 55,000 to 75,000 clones, 62% seen once, with around 2.8% in the top ten. The CDR3 length is 15 residues. In germline, CDR1 is LNHNV, CDR2 YYDKDF (reference sequence). Trimming cost V 5 bases and J 2 bases; bases outside gene matches: 1.

Sequences were obtained from PBMCs. The clonotype comes from a man aged 30 to 39 in good health and CMV-seronegative. The chain links TRBV15 to TRBJ1-3; 12 bases agree with TRBD1. In DNA form, the CDR3 reads TGTGCCACCAGCCGGGACAGGGGGCCTGGAAACACCATATATTTT. It yields the protein CATSRDRGPGNTIYF.